Presented here are 17 T cell receptor beta chains from one specimen sequenced in a study of regulatory dendritic cells for organ transplantation. Only in-frame clones appear in the TCRdb table, and some are missing; sequencing was by immunoSEQ multiplex PCR. The profile shows over 4,500 clones, 55% to 65% of them singletons. The sequencing sample was made of memory CD8+ T cells from blood. Subset of the sample: CD45RO+ memory T cells. The receptors come from a human donor in good health.

This clone was recorded once. This chain connects TRBV25-1 to TRBJ2-7, with D hard to call. Trimming stripped 6 bases from V and 5 bases from J, with 5 bases between. Germline values: CDR1 MGHDK, CDR2 SYGVNS. This CDR3 has 10 residues. For the CDR3, the DNA is TGTGCCAGCAGGGGCCACGAGCAGTACTTC. It yields the protein CASRGHEQYF.

The J gene is TRBJ2-7, the V gene TRBV4-2; D is unresolved. The germline gives CDR1 LGHNA, CDR2 YNFKEQ. The CDR3 spans 16 residues. The V gene lost 0 bases and the J gene lost 4 bases, with 16 bases spanning the gap. In DNA, the CDR3 is TGTGCCAGCAGCCAAGATCCGGGTACCGGAAAATACGAGCAGTACTTC. Its translation: CASSQDPGTGKYEQYF.

This sequence joins TRBV5-1 and TRBJ1-2, with D possibly being TRBD1 (6 bases). Germline loops: CDR1 SGHRS, CDR2 YFSETQ. The CDR3 contains 15 residues. V lost 4 bases to trimming and J lost 14 bases, with 27 bases between them. CDR3 protein: CASSLSRDKGPSTTF. CDR3 bases: TGCGCCAGCAGCCTAAGCCGGGACAAGGGTCCTAGTACAACCTTC.

This clone was counted a few times. The chain uses TRBV5-6 and TRBJ1-1; 10 positions agree with TRBD1. The CDR3 totals 19 residues. CDR1 and CDR2 (germline): SGHDT, YYEEEE. V lost 3 bases to trimming and J lost 1 base; unmatched junction nucleotides: 15. Here the CDR3 reads CASSSGPRDRGSGNTEAFF. The DNA for the CDR3 is TGTGCCAGCAGCTCCGGACCCCGGGACAGGGGATCGGGGAACACTGAAGCTTTCTTT.

The CDR3 loop reads CASSEGYRSSTDTQYF. CDR3 nucleotides: TGTGCCAGCAGCGAGGGATACAGGTCTAGCACAGATACGCAGTATTTT. This chain links TRBV9 with TRBJ2-3; TRBD1 is a possible D gene (5 bases). Germline CDR1 and CDR2: SGDLS and YYNGEE. The V gene lost 3 bases and the J gene lost 0 bases, with 14 bases spanning the gap. This CDR3 spans 16 amino acids.

The chain has TRBV13 and TRBJ2-2; 7 bases agree with TRBD2. CDR1 and CDR2 from the germline V gene are PRHDT and FYEKMQ (reference sequence). V dropped 5 bases and J dropped 4; count of bases not matched to a gene: 16. The CDR3 is 18 residues long. CDR3 in DNA: TGTGCCAGCAGCGACGGGGGGAGAGAAAGGGCTTTCACCGGGGAGCTGTTTTTT. Amino acids: CASSDGGRERAFTGELFF.

The chain links TRBV7-2 to TRBJ2-1; D perhaps matches TRBD1 (6 bases). The CDR3 extends over 17 amino acids. Trimming took off 2 bases at V and 0 bases at J, with 14 bases between the two ends. Looked up from germline, CDR1 is SGHTA and CDR2 is FQGNSA. The CDR3 sequence is CASSLTTTGSSYNEQFF. Here the CDR3 DNA reads TGTGCCAGCAGCTTAACCACGACAGGCTCCTCCTACAATGAGCAGTTCTTC. Together with reference TRBV7-2 and TRBJ2-1, the CDR3 gives the full variable domain: GAGVSQSPSNKVTEKGKDVELRCDPISGHTALYWYRQSLGQGLEFLIYFQGNSAPDKSGLPSDRFSAERTGGSVSTLTIQRTQQEDSAVYLCASSLTTTGSSYNEQFFGPGTRLTVL.

V usage is TRBV7-9 and J usage is TRBJ1-1, with 7 bases identical to TRBD1. The CDR3 is 14 amino acids. V shed 1 base and J 4 bases; nucleotides not matched to a gene: 3. CDR1 is SEHNR, CDR2 FQNEAQ, per germline (reference sequence). Here the CDR3 DNA reads TGTGCCAGCAGCTTAGGCAGGGGGATCACTGAAGCTTTCTTT. Amino acid sequence: CASSLGRGITEAFF.

The chain has TRBV13 and TRBJ1-2, with D tentatively TRBD1 (6 bases). The CDR3 is 15 amino acids. Germline CDR1 PRHDT, CDR2 FYEKMQ (reference sequence). The V end lost 3 bases, the J end lost 3 bases, and 14 bases lay between the germline ends. The CDR3 loop reads CASSFTGRIYYGYTF. The CDR3 DNA sequence: TGTGCCAGCAGCTTTACAGGGCGGATATACTATGGCTACACCTTC.

This clone was recorded only once. The genes are TRBV7-6 and TRBJ1-1; 11 positions match TRBD1. The J segment lost 4 bases and the V segment lost 2 bases, leaving 6 bases of the junction unmatched. The germline V gene encodes CDR1 SGHVS and CDR2 FNYEAQ. The CDR3 has 16 residues. For the CDR3, the DNA is TGTGCCAGCAGCTTACGGACAGGGGGCAGTGGCACTGAAGCTTTCTTT. Amino acids: CASSLRTGGSGTEAFF.

The chain employs TRBV5-6 and TRBJ2-7, with 9 bases fitting TRBD2. Trimming cost V 0 bases and J 0 bases; bases outside gene matches: 1. This CDR3 comprises 15 residues. Germline assignment: CDR1 SGHDT and CDR2 YYEEEE. The CDR3 here is CASSLERGVSYEQYF. In DNA, the CDR3 is TGTGCCAGCAGCTTGGAGCGGGGGGTCTCCTACGAGCAGTACTTC. Filled out from reference TRBV5-6 and TRBJ2-7, the complete variable domain reads DAGVTQSPTHLIKTRGQQVTLRCSPKSGHDTVSWYQQALGQGPQFIFQYYEEEERQRGNFPDRFSGHQFPNYSSELNVNALLLGDSALYLCASSLERGVSYEQYFGPGTRLTVT.

This clone turned up a few times. The chain is built from TRBV15 and TRBJ1-5; the D is unclear. V shed 0 bases and J shed 5 bases, with 11 bases lying between them. The germline V gene encodes CDR1 LNHNV and CDR2 YYDKDF (reference sequence). The CDR3 runs to 15 residues. CDR3 sequence (DNA): TGTGCCACCAGCAGAGATGTGGAGGGTCATCAGCCCCAGCATTTT. Translation gives CATSRDVEGHQPQHF.

The J gene is TRBJ1-4, the V gene TRBV28; D might be TRBD1 (6 bases). There are 12 residues in the CDR3. The ends were cut back, 4 bases at V and 6 bases at J, with 6 bases in the middle. The germline gives CDR1 MDHEN, CDR2 SYDVKM. The CDR3 DNA sequence: TGTGCCAGCAGTTGGACAGATGAAAAACTGTTTTTT. This gives the protein CASSWTDEKLFF. The full variable domain, completed using reference TRBV28 and TRBJ1-4, is DVKVTQSSRYLVKRTGEKVFLECVQDMDHENMFWYRQDPGLGLRLIYFSYDVKMKEKGDIPEGYSVSREKKERFSLILESASTNQTSMYLCASSWTDEKLFFGSGTQLSVL.

The V gene is TRBV1, the J gene TRBJ2-5; the table calls TRBD2, which could not be checked here. TRBV1 is labeled a pseudogene. This CDR3 has 14 residues. The CDR3 nucleotides read TGCACCAGCGCCGGGCAAGGCGGGGGAGAGACCCAGTACTTC. This codes for CTSAGQGGGETQYF.

This chain links TRBV15 with TRBJ2-1; the match to TRBD2 covers 11 bases. CDR3 length: 13 residues. The germline V gene has CDR1 LNHNV and CDR2 YYDKDF (reference sequence). Trimming took 10 bases from V and 5 from J; bases not matched to a gene: 4. Here the CDR3 reads CAIRLAGNNEQFF. The CDR3 DNA sequence: TGTGCCATCCGACTAGCGGGGAACAATGAGCAGTTCTTC. Full variable domain (remainder filled in from reference TRBV15 and TRBJ2-1): DAMVIQNPRYQVTQFGKPVTLSCSQTLNHNVMYWYQQKSSQAPKLLFHYYDKDFNNEADTPDNFQSRRPNTSFCFLDIRSPGLGDTAMYLCAIRLAGNNEQFFGPGTRLTVL.

CDR3 nucleotide sequence: TGTGCCAGCAGCCGAGGGACAGGGGGGATTATGGACATTCAGTACTTC. Translated: CASSRGTGGIMDIQYF. The chain couples TRBV9 to TRBJ2-4; 11 bases line up with TRBD1. This CDR3 region has 16 residues. Per germline, CDR1 SGDLS and CDR2 YYNGEE. V trimming: 4 bases; J trimming: 8 bases; junction bases outside the gene matches: 11.

V usage is TRBV11-2 and J usage is TRBJ2-7; tentatively, D is TRBD2 (5 bases). Deletions cut 2 bases from V and 0 bases from J, with 11 bases between. Germline loops: CDR1 SGHAT, CDR2 FQNNGV. CDR3 length: 15 residues. In nucleotides, the CDR3 is TGTGCCAGCAGCTTAACAAGGAGGTTCTCCTACGAGCAGTACTTC. It yields the protein CASSLTRRFSYEQYF.